This is a list of T cell receptor beta chains from one sample in a study of blood T cell repertoires in COVID-19. Only in-frame clones appear in the TCRdb table, and some are missing; sequencing was by immunoSEQ multiplex PCR. Of some 80,000 clones listed, more than 65% are singletons. Material: peripheral blood. Receptors originate from a woman older than 75 with active or convalescent COVID-19. Each CDR3 is given with its conserved first and last residue. The D gene is left open where the match is weak. Clone size appears in some rows only: once, few, many, or a class for an expanded clone.

CDR3 protein	CDR3 DNA	D gene	CDR3 length	clone size	J gene	V gene
CASSWGTGGSLGTEAFF	TGCGCCAGCAGCTGGGGGACAGGGGGATCATTGGGCACTGAAGCTTTCTTT	TRBD1	17	.	TRBJ1-1	TRBV5-1
CASSQETLSFGGTEAFF	TGTGCCAGCAGCCAAGAGACCTTGAGCTTTGGAGGCACTGAAGCTTTCTTT	.	17	.	TRBJ1-1	TRBV3-1/TRBV3-2
CASSNERGGTDTQYF	TGTGCCAGTAGTAACGAGCGGGGGGGCACAGATACGCAGTATTTT	TRBD2	15	.	TRBJ2-3	TRBV19
CASSSSGRAWETQYF	TGTGCCAGTAGCTCTAGCGGGAGGGCCTGGGAGACCCAGTACTTC	TRBD2	15	.	TRBJ2-5	TRBV19
CASSLGQLINHGYTF	TGCGCCAGCAGCTTGGGACAGTTAATCAACCATGGCTACACCTTC	.	15	few	TRBJ1-2	TRBV5-1
CAGGAGGRTEAFF	TGTGCCGGGGGGGCAGGGGGCAGGACTGAAGCTTTCTTT	TRBD1	13	.	TRBJ1-1	TRBV30
CASNRERQYNSPLHF	TGTGCCAGTAATCGGGAGAGACAGTATAATTCACCCCTCCACTTT	.	15	once	TRBJ1-6	TRBV19
CASSGVSTGAYGYTF	TGTGCCAGCAGCGGAGTATCGACAGGGGCTTATGGCTACACCTTC	TRBD1	15	.	TRBJ1-2	TRBV9
CASSLPRTGGGNQPQHF	TGTGCCAGCAGTCTACCCAGGACAGGGGGCGGCAATCAGCCCCAGCATTTT	TRBD1	17	.	TRBJ1-5	TRBV28
CATQGQGNSPLHF	TGTGCCACCCAGGGACAGGGAAATTCACCCCTCCACTTT	TRBD1	13	once	TRBJ1-6	TRBV6-5
CASSQDWTSGILLEQYF	TGTGCCAGCAGCCAAGACTGGACGAGCGGTATACTCCTCGAGCAGTACTTC	.	17	.	TRBJ2-7	TRBV3-1/TRBV3-2
CASSPDLGTGLDEQYF	TGTGCCAGCAGCCCAGACTTAGGGACAGGGTTGGACGAGCAGTACTTC	TRBD1	16	few	TRBJ2-7	TRBV4-2
CASSLTGLDRGGELFF	TGTGCCAGCAGCTTGACTGGACTAGACCGGGGAGGGGAGCTGTTTTTT	TRBD2	16	.	TRBJ2-2	TRBV5-6
CASISPLPSQGNQPQHF	TGTGCCAGCATATCCCCCCTTCCTTCACAGGGGAATCAGCCCCAGCATTTT	TRBD1	17	.	TRBJ1-5	TRBV28
CASSLQGRDSGGYTF	TGTGCCAGCAGTTTGCAGGGAAGGGACTCTGGGGGCTACACCTTC	.	15	.	TRBJ1-2	TRBV28
CASNTNSYTGELFF	TGTGCCAGTAACACGAACAGCTACACCGGGGAGCTGTTTTTT	.	14	.	TRBJ2-2	TRBV19
CASSYLREFSTDTQYF	TGTGCCAGCAGTTATCTGCGGGAGTTTAGTACAGATACGCAGTATTTT	TRBD2	16	.	TRBJ2-3	TRBV6-6
CATSDTQAYEQYF	TGTGCCACCAGTGACACCCAAGCGTACGAGCAGTACTTC	.	13	.	TRBJ2-7	TRBV24-1
CASSSRLAGGTATGELFF	TGTGCCAGCAGCTCTCGACTAGCGGGGGGTACGGCCACCGGGGAGCTGTTTTTT	TRBD2	18	once	TRBJ2-2	TRBV7-9
CASSFGGSRGEQFF	TGTGCCAGCAGCTTTGGAGGGTCCAGGGGGGAGCAGTTCTTC	.	14	.	TRBJ2-1	TRBV11-2
CATSGTPYNEQFF	TGTGCCACCAGTGGGACACCATACAATGAGCAGTTCTTC	.	13	.	TRBJ2-1	TRBV24-1
CATQQGINEAFF	TGTGCCACCCAACAGGGGATCAATGAAGCTTTCTTT	TRBD1	12	few	TRBJ1-1	TRBV19
CASSLQGARGYTF	TGCGCCAGCAGCTTACAGGGGGCCAGGGGCTACACCTTC	TRBD1	13	.	TRBJ1-2	TRBV5-1
CASRLTGLAGVYNEQFF	TGTGCCAGCAGATTGACGGGACTAGCGGGAGTCTACAATGAGCAGTTCTTC	TRBD2	17	.	TRBJ2-1	TRBV27
CASNPGQGYGYTF	TGTGCCAGTAACCCGGGACAGGGGTATGGCTACACCTTC	TRBD1	13	.	TRBJ1-2	TRBV19
CASSRDSNSPLHF	TGTGCCAGCAGCCGGGACAGTAATTCACCCCTCCACTTT	TRBD1	13	.	TRBJ1-6	TRBV9
CASSYSKTSGDIQYF	TGTGCCAGCAGTTACTCCAAGACTAGCGGGGACATTCAGTACTTC	TRBD2	15	.	TRBJ2-4	TRBV6-2/TRBV6-3
CASSILVRETPLHF	TGTGCCAGTAGTATCCTTGTGAGGGAAACACCCCTCCACTTT	.	14	.	TRBJ1-6	TRBV19
CASSQEVTSPLYNEQFF	TGTGCCAGCAGCCAAGAGGTGACTAGTCCTCTTTACAATGAGCAGTTCTTC	.	17	.	TRBJ2-1	TRBV4-2
CASSAIDRGGSQPQHF	TGCGCCAGCAGCGCTATCGACAGGGGGGGAAGTCAGCCCCAGCATTTT	TRBD1	16	few	TRBJ1-5	TRBV4-1
CASRELAVPGYTF	TGTGCCAGCCGGGAACTGGCGGTTCCCGGCTACACCTTC	.	13	few	TRBJ1-2	TRBV28
CASSRQGVYEKLFF	TGTGCCAGCAGCCGACAGGGGGTGTATGAAAAACTGTTTTTT	TRBD1	14	few	TRBJ1-4	TRBV5-5
CASSVTGITNTGELFF	TGTGCCAGCAGCGTAACGGGGATCACGAACACCGGGGAGCTGTTTTTT	.	16	.	TRBJ2-2	TRBV9
CASSYADMSMNTEAFF	TGTGCCAGCAGTTACGCGGATATGTCCATGAACACTGAAGCTTTCTTT	.	16	.	TRBJ1-1	TRBV6-2/TRBV6-3
CASSAGPLPSGRIKDTQYF	TGTGCCAGCAGCGCCGGTCCCCTGCCTAGCGGGAGGATTAAAGATACGCAGTATTTT	TRBD2	19	.	TRBJ2-3	TRBV9
CASSLGEKSWEKLFF	TGTGCCAGTAGCTTAGGAGAGAAGAGTTGGGAAAAACTGTTTTTT	.	15	.	TRBJ1-4	TRBV7-9
CASSLNSFGQPYNSPLHF	TGTGCCAGCAGCTTAAACTCCTTCGGACAGCCTTATAATTCACCCCTCCACTTT	.	18	.	TRBJ1-6	TRBV7-2
CASSLGAGGYNEQFF	TGTGCCAGCAGCTTAGGGGCGGGAGGGTACAATGAGCAGTTCTTC	TRBD2	15	.	TRBJ2-1	TRBV11-1
CASSYSNRVGSPLHF	TGTGCCAGCAGTTACTCGAACAGGGTGGGCTCACCCCTCCACTTT	.	15	.	TRBJ1-6	TRBV6-2/TRBV6-3
CASSLVARGTEAFF	TGTGCCAGCAGCTTAGTCGCCAGGGGCACTGAAGCTTTCTTT	.	14	.	TRBJ1-1	TRBV7-2
CASSLWTYSNVLTF	TGCGCCAGCAGCTTGTGGACTTACTCCAACGTCCTGACTTTC	.	14	few	TRBJ2-6	TRBV5-1
CASRATGANLNTEAFF	TGCGCCAGCCGCGCGACAGGGGCGAATTTGAACACTGAAGCTTTCTTT	TRBD1	16	.	TRBJ1-1	TRBV4-1